This TCR beta chain was found in a study of technical replicates of blood from a handful of donors. This table comes from immunoSEQ multiplex PCR, and its TCRdb copy is limited to in-frame clones, with some not included. The sample carries fewer than 100,000 clones, about 94% recorded once. This CDR3 has 12 residues. Trimming cost V 0 bases and J 9 bases, with 8 bases left between them. Looked up from germline, CDR1 is MRHNA and CDR2 is SNTAGT. Sequencing was done on a sample of T cells isolated from PBMCs. The J gene is TRBJ1-2, the V gene TRBV6-4; no clear D gene. The sequence was collected from a human donor in good health. The CDR3 DNA is TGTGCCAGCAGTGACTCGAGGGAGAGCTACACCTTC. It codes for CASSDSRESYTF.